This T cell receptor (beta chain) was profiled in a study of cytomegalovirus exposure and HLA in healthy donors. Regarding the study as a whole: Earlier analysis found most TCR beta V segments productive about 90% or about 30% of the time.

This PCR relied on a set of 60 Vbeta primers and 13 Jbeta primers. Method: immunoSEQ multiplex PCR; TCRdb's copy keeps in-frame clones and lacks some. This sample has 150,000 or so clones, with about 72% found just once. This donor's CMV serostatus went unrecorded. Concerning this clone itself: Its antigen is not identified.

The germline V and J ends were trimmed by 4 bases and 4 bases, with 8 bases remaining between them. CDR1 SGHAT and CDR2 FQNNGV come from the germline V gene. The CDR3 runs 13 residues. This clonotype was obtained from a human donor in good health. The rearrangement links TRBV11-2 to TRBJ1-5; no clear D gene. Source material: PBMCs. CDR3 protein: CASSSEVNQPQHF. The CDR3 DNA sequence: TGTGCCAGCAGCTCCGAGGTTAATCAGCCCCAGCATTTT.